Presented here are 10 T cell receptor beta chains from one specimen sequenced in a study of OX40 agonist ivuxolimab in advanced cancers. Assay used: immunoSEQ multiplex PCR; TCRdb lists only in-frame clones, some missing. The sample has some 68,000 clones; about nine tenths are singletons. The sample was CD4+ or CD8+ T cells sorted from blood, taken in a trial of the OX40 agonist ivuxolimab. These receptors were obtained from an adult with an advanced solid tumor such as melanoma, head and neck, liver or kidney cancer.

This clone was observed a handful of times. The CDR3 protein is CASSPAGTEGGRTF. CDR3 DNA: TGTGCCAGCAGCCCAGCCGGGACAGAGGGGGGACGCACCTTC. This chain uses TRBV7-9 with TRBJ1-2, with 7 positions matching TRBD1. The junction had 16 bases not matched to a gene; V was cut back by 5 bases and J by 13 bases. CDR1 is SEHNR and CDR2 is FQNEAQ in the germline V gene (reference sequence). This CDR3 comprises 14 residues.

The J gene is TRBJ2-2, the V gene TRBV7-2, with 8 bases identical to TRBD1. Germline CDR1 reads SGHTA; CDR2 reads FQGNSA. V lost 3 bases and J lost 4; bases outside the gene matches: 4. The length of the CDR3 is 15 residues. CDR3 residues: CASSLQGATTGELFF. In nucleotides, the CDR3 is TGTGCCAGCAGCTTGCAGGGGGCGACCACCGGGGAGCTGTTTTTT.

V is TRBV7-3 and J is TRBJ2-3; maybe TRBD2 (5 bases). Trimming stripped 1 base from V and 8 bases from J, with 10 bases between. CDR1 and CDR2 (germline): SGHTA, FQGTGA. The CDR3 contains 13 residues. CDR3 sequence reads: CASSLKRVGTQYF. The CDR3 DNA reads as TGTGCCAGCAGCTTAAAGAGGGTAGGTACGCAGTATTTT.

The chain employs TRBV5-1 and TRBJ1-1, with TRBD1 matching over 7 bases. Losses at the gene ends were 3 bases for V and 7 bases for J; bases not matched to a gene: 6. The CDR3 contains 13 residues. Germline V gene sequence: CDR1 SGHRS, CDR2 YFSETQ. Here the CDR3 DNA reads TGCGCCAGCAGCTCCGGGACAGTTGGTGAAGCTTTCTTT. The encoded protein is CASSSGTVGEAFF.

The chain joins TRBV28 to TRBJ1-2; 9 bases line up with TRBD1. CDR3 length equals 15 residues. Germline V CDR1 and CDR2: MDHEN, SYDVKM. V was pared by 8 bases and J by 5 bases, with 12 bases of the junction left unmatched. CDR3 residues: CASVSPGQGEYGYTF. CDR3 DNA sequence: TGTGCCAGCGTTTCACCGGGACAGGGAGAATATGGCTACACCTTC.

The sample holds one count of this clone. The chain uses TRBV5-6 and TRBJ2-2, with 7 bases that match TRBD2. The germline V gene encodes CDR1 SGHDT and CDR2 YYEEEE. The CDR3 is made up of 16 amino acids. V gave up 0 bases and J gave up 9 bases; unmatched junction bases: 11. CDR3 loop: CASSLDGRGWSRELFF. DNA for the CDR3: TGTGCCAGCAGCTTGGATGGGAGGGGATGGAGTAGGGAGCTGTTTTTT.

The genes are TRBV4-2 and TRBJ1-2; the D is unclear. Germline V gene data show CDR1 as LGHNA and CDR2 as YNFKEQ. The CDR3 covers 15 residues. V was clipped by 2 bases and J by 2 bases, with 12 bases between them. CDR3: CASSQRQGENYGYTF. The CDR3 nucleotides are TGTGCCAGCAGCCAACGTCAAGGAGAAAACTATGGCTACACCTTC.

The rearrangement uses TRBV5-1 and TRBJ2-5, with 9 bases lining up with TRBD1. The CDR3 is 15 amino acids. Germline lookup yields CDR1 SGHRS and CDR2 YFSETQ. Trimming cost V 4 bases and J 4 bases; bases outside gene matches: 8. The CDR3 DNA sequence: TGCGCCAGCAGCAGGGGACAGGGATTTGGAGAGACCCAGTACTTC. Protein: CASSRGQGFGETQYF.

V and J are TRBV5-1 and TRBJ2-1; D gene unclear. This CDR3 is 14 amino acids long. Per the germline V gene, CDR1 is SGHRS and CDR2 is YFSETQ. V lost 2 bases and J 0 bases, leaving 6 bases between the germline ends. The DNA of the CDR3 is TGCGCCAGCAGCTTCCACAGCTCCTACAATGAGCAGTTCTTC. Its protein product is CASSFHSSYNEQFF.

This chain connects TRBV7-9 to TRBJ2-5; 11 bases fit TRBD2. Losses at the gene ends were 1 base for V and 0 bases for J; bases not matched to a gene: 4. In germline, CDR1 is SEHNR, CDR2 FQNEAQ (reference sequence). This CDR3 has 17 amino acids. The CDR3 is CASSLGSSGGHQETQYF. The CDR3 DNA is TGTGCCAGCAGCTTAGGCTCTAGCGGGGGGCACCAAGAGACCCAGTACTTC. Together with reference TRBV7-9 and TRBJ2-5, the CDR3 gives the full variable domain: DTGVSQNPRHKITKRGQNVTFRCDPISEHNRLYWYRQTLGQGPEFLTYFQNEAQLEKSRLLSDRFSAERPKGSFSTLEIQRTEQGDSAMYLCASSLGSSGGHQETQYFGPGTRLLVL.